One and the same sample provided the 9 T cell receptor beta chains below, sequenced in a study of radiation and T cells in renal cell carcinoma. Here immunoSEQ multiplex PCR was the method, and the copy in TCRdb shows in-frame clones only, minus some. The repertoire holds about 130,000 clones, with around nine tenths as singletons. Time point meaning: baseline pretreatment blood. Treatment noted: 15 Gy SBRT to primary tumor, nephrectomy 4 weeks later. The sample in question was blood, obtained from a patient whose treatment included radiotherapy and nephrectomy. These receptors all come from a woman aged 45-59 years with renal cell carcinoma.

The CDR3 sequence: CASSIGGSAGVAFF. The CDR3 region has the DNA TGTGCCAGTAGTATAGGCGGGAGCGCCGGGGTCGCTTTCTTT. J is TRBJ1-1 and V is TRBV19, with D unresolved. CDR3 size: 14 residues. V lost 1 base to trimming and J lost 11 bases, with 17 bases between them. CDR1 is LNHDA, CDR2 SQIVND, per germline (reference sequence).

Here the CDR3 reads CASSERGSGANVLTF. The CDR3 coding sequence is TGCGCCAGCAGTGAGAGGGGATCTGGGGCCAACGTCCTGACTTTC. The J gene is TRBJ2-6, the V gene TRBV10-2; tentative D call: TRBD1 (5 bases). Per the germline V gene, CDR1 is WSHSY and CDR2 is SAAADI. This CDR3 has 15 residues. The germline V and J ends were trimmed by 2 bases and 1 base, with 6 bases remaining between them.

The V and J genes are TRBV5-5 and TRBJ2-7; D not resolved. Trimming took 0 bases from V and 2 from J, leaving 9 bases between them. The CDR3 has 14 amino acids. CDR1 is SGHKS and CDR2 is YYEKEE in the germline V gene (reference sequence). The CDR3 protein is CASSLVSSPYEQYF. Here the CDR3 DNA reads TGTGCCAGCAGCTTGGTTTCATCCCCCTACGAGCAGTACTTC.

The rearrangement joins TRBV5-1 to TRBJ2-2; D call uncertain. Germline V gives CDR1 SGHRS, CDR2 YFSETQ. There are 15 residues in the CDR3. The V end was cut by 2 bases, the J end by 3 bases, with 11 bases between. The CDR3 DNA reads TGCGCCAGCAGCTTCGACTCCCCGGACACCGGGGAGCTGTTTTTT. Translated: CASSFDSPDTGELFF.

This chain connects TRBV2 to TRBJ2-3; D possibly matches TRBD1 or TRBD2 (5 bases each). The CDR3 covers 14 residues. V was trimmed by 7 bases and J by 1 base, leaving 12 bases between them. Per the germline V gene, CDR1 is SNHLY and CDR2 is FYNNEI. CDR3 DNA: TGTGCCAGCATACGGCAGGGACGCACAGATACGCAGTATTTT. Protein: CASIRQGRTDTQYF. Supplemented by reference TRBV2 and TRBJ2-3, the full variable domain reads EPEVTQTPSHQVTQMGQEVILRCVPISNHLYFYWYRQILGQKVEFLVSFYNNEISEKSEIFDDQFSVERPDGSNFTLKIRSTKLEDSAMYFCASIRQGRTDTQYFGPGTRLTVL.

The chain couples TRBV28 to TRBJ1-2; 9 nucleotides line up with TRBD1. Unmatched junction bases numbered 7, after V lost 4 bases and J lost 7 bases. The CDR3 spans 14 residues. CDR1 is MDHEN and CDR2 is SYDVKM in the germline V gene. This CDR3 reads CASSSWDRARGYTF. In DNA, the CDR3 is TGTGCCAGCAGTTCCTGGGACAGGGCGCGTGGCTACACCTTC.

This chain uses TRBV4-3 with TRBJ2-1; 10 nucleotides line up with TRBD1. J lost 0 bases, V lost 0 bases, and 11 bases had no gene match. The CDR3 is made up of 20 amino acids. CDR1 LGHNA and CDR2 YSLEER come from the germline V gene. CDR3 sequence: CASSQDLGTGVPSSYNEQFF. Written as DNA, the CDR3 is TGCGCCAGCAGCCAAGATTTGGGGACAGGGGTCCCCAGCTCCTACAATGAGCAGTTCTTC.

The chain has TRBV6-1 and TRBJ1-1; D gene uncertain. This CDR3 contains 13 residues. Deletions cut 6 bases from V and 0 bases from J, with 8 bases between. Looked up from germline, CDR1 is MNHNS and CDR2 is SASEGT. This CDR3 reads CASRGKVNTEAFF. DNA for the CDR3: TGTGCCAGCAGGGGTAAGGTGAACACTGAAGCTTTCTTT.

The CDR3 is CASSIRQGAMNTEAFF. Here the CDR3 DNA reads TGTGCCAGTAGTATAAGGCAGGGGGCGATGAACACTGAAGCTTTCTTT. The rearrangement joins TRBV19 to TRBJ1-1; 8 bases map to TRBD1. J lost 0 bases, V lost 2 bases, and 5 bases had no gene match. Per germline, CDR1 LNHDA and CDR2 SQIVND (reference sequence). This CDR3 has 16 amino acids.